The 27 T cell receptor beta chains reported below all come from one sample, sequenced in a study of blood T cell repertoires in COVID-19. Sequenced by immunoSEQ multiplex PCR; TCRdb stores in-frame clones only, minus some. Counted here are tens of thousands of clones, around 91% occurring once; the ten biggest clones make up roughly 8%. Sequencing was carried out using peripheral blood. The receptor set was obtained from a human donor in a cohort sampled during active COVID-19.

CDR3 bases: TGTGCCAGCAGTTTATTGGCCGGACTCTCTCAAGAGACCCAGTACTTC. This encodes CASSLLAGLSQETQYF. The chain joins TRBV28 to TRBJ2-5, with a possible D match to TRBD2 (5 bases). V was cut by 1 base and J by 2 bases, with 14 bases left in between. From germline, CDR1 is MDHEN and CDR2 SYDVKM. The CDR3 loop spans 16 amino acids. The complete variable domain, with remaining parts taken from reference TRBV28 and TRBJ2-5, reads DVKVTQSSRYLVKRTGEKVFLECVQDMDHENMFWYRQDPGLGLRLIYFSYDVKMKEKGDIPEGYSVSREKKERFSLILESASTNQTSMYLCASSLLAGLSQETQYFGPGTRLLVL.

This chain links TRBV3-1 (or the pseudogene TRBV3-2) with TRBJ2-7; no clear D. V was cut by 1 base and J by 3 bases, with 7 bases left in between. Germline assignment: CDR1 LGHDT and CDR2 YNNKEL (reference sequence). The CDR3 runs to 13 residues. The CDR3, as DNA: TGTGCCAGCAGCCAAGGCCTCAGCTACGAGCAGTACTTC. Residues: CASSQGLSYEQYF.

The chain recombines TRBV4-2 with TRBJ2-5, with a possible D match to TRBD1 (5 bases). The CDR3 is 13 residues long. Trimming left V 1 base short and J 7 bases short, with 10 bases between. Germline CDR1 and CDR2: LGHNA and YNFKEQ. The CDR3 protein is CASSQGTSGTQYF. In DNA form, the CDR3 reads TGTGCCAGCAGCCAAGGGACATCGGGGACCCAGTACTTC.

The V gene is TRBV27, the J gene TRBJ2-7; D is possibly TRBD2 (6 bases). The V end was cut by 5 bases, the J end by 2 bases, with 16 bases between. This CDR3 has 15 amino acids. Germline CDR1 is MNHEY and CDR2 is SMNVEV (reference sequence). The CDR3 here is CASSIGGSGPYEQYF. Here the CDR3 DNA reads TGTGCCAGCAGTATTGGGGGGTCAGGACCCTACGAGCAGTACTTC.

In its sample, this clone was seen a few times. The chain couples TRBV29-1 to TRBJ2-5; tentatively, D is TRBD2 (7 bases). Trimming pared 6 bases from V and 5 bases from J, leaving 22 bases between. The length of the CDR3 is 15 residues. The germline V gene encodes CDR1 SQVTM and CDR2 ANQGSEA. CDR3 bases: TGCAGCGTCCAGGGATATGGGGGGGCGAGGGAGACCCAGTACTTC. Translated: CSVQGYGGARETQYF.

This clone appeared once. The chain joins TRBV27 to TRBJ1-5; tentative D call: TRBD1 (6 bases). The ends were cut back, 10 bases at V and 4 bases at J, with 14 bases in the middle. The CDR3 length is 13 residues. Germline lookup yields CDR1 MNHEY and CDR2 SMNVEV (reference sequence). The CDR3 DNA reads TGTGCCACCGGCAGGGGCGGGAATCAGCCCCAGCATTTT. It translates to CATGRGGNQPQHF.

The V call is TRBV4-3, the J call TRBJ2-1; D call uncertain. The CDR3 runs to 17 residues. V lost 2 bases, J lost 0 bases, and 14 bases lay in between. Germline CDR1 and CDR2: LGHNA and YSLEER. The chain's CDR3 is CASSQFNLVSSYNEQFF. The CDR3 region has the DNA TGCGCCAGCAGCCAATTTAACTTGGTAAGCTCCTACAATGAGCAGTTCTTC.

The genes are TRBV27 and TRBJ1-5, with D possibly TRBD1 on 6 matching bases. CDR1 and CDR2 from the germline V gene are MNHEY and SMNVEV (reference sequence). The CDR3 totals 14 residues. The ends were cut back, 1 base at V and 5 bases at J, with 9 bases in the middle. The CDR3 DNA is TGTGCCAGCAGTTTATGGGCAGGGGATCAGCCCCAGCATTTT. It translates to CASSLWAGDQPQHF.

This sequence joins TRBV29-1 and TRBJ2-7; TRBD2 matches 8 bases. CDR1 is SQVTM, CDR2 ANQGSEA, per germline. The CDR3 loop spans 14 amino acids. Trimming took 6 bases from V and 3 from J; bases not matched to a gene: 10. In nucleotides, the CDR3 is TGCAGCGTCCTCGCGGCGGGGGGCGGCTACGAGCAGTACTTC. Translated, it gives CSVLAAGGGYEQYF.

The rearrangement uses TRBV7-2 and TRBJ1-4, with D possibly TRBD1 on 5 matching bases. Germline-derived CDR1 and CDR2 are SGHTA and FQGNSA. Trimming took off 3 bases at V and 4 bases at J, with 18 bases between the two ends. The CDR3 spans 17 residues. CDR3: CASSFGFVEGFNEKLFF. In DNA form, the CDR3 reads TGTGCCAGCAGCTTCGGTTTTGTGGAGGGGTTTAATGAAAAACTGTTTTTT.

V and J are TRBV19 and TRBJ2-7; 13 bases line up with TRBD2. Germline V CDR1 and CDR2: LNHDA, SQIVND (reference sequence). The CDR3 is made up of 18 amino acids. Trimming removed 6 bases from V and 2 bases from J; junction bases left unmatched: 13. In nucleotides, the CDR3 is TGTGCCAGTAGGGGGACTAGCGGGGCCGAACCTAATACCTACGAGCAGTACTTC. The encoded protein is CASRGTSGAEPNTYEQYF. The full variable domain, rest sourced from reference TRBV19 and TRBJ2-7, is DGGITQSPKYLFRKEGQNVTLSCEQNLNHDAMYWYRQDPGQGLRLIYYSQIVNDFQKGDIAEGYSVSREKKESFPLTVTSAQKNPTAFYLCASRGTSGAEPNTYEQYFGPGTRLTVT.

The chain uses TRBV4-3 and TRBJ1-1, with 10 bases that match TRBD1. CDR3 length: 16 amino acids. CDR1 is LGHNA, CDR2 YSLEER, per germline. The V gene end was trimmed by 5 bases and the J gene end by 6 bases; junction bases not matched to a gene: 12. The CDR3 loop is CASSSGTGDLGAEAFF. In DNA form, the CDR3 reads TGCGCCAGCAGCTCCGGGACAGGGGATTTGGGAGCTGAAGCTTTCTTT.

The genes are TRBV11-2 and TRBJ1-2, with 8 bases identical to TRBD1. The CDR3 loop spans 16 amino acids. CDR1 and CDR2 from the germline V gene are SGHAT and FQNNGV. The V segment lost 1 base and the J segment 6 bases; nucleotides outside the gene matches: 10. For the CDR3, the DNA is TGTGCCAGCAGCTTAGTGGGCAGGGGGCGACGTAATGGCTACACCTTC. Its translation is CASSLVGRGRRNGYTF. The entire variable domain, with the rest obtained from reference TRBV11-2 and TRBJ1-2, is as follows: EAGVAQSPRYKIIEKRQSVAFWCNPISGHATLYWYQQILGQGPKLLIQFQNNGVVDDSQLPKDRFSAERLKGVDSTLKIQPAKLEDSAVYLCASSLVGRGRRNGYTFGSGTRLTVV.

The chain carries TRBV10-3 and TRBJ2-7; 8 bases are a match to TRBD2. Germline CDR1 is ENHRY and CDR2 is SYGVKD. V shed 4 bases and J 5 bases; nucleotides not matched to a gene: 4. The CDR3 spans 13 residues. This chain's CDR3 is CAISGGGTDEQYF. The CDR3 nucleotides are TGTGCCATCAGTGGCGGGGGGACGGACGAGCAGTACTTC.

The chain links TRBV9 to TRBJ2-7; weak D call: TRBD2 (5 bases). V was clipped by 4 bases and J by 0 bases, with 17 bases between them. Germline assignment: CDR1 SGDLS and CDR2 YYNGEE. The CDR3 runs to 16 residues. The CDR3 bases are TGTGCCAGCAGCCCCCATCTAGGGAGAAGCTCCTACGAGCAGTACTTC. Translated, it gives CASSPHLGRSSYEQYF.

This chain links TRBV30 with TRBJ1-2, with TRBD1 matching 9 bases. The germline gives CDR1 GTSNPN, CDR2 SVGIG (reference sequence). V dropped 2 bases and J dropped 7; count of bases not matched to a gene: 11. The CDR3 is 15 amino acids. The CDR3 loop is CAWSSRTGARGGYTF. The CDR3 DNA reads TGTGCCTGGAGTTCCCGGACAGGGGCTAGGGGTGGCTACACCTTC. The whole variable domain, remainder taken from reference TRBV30 and TRBJ1-2, is SQTIHQWPATLVQPVGSPLSLECTVEGTSNPNLYWYRQAAGRGLQLLFYSVGIGQISSEVPQNLSASRPQDRQFILSSKKLLLSDSGFYLCAWSSRTGARGGYTFGSGTRLTVV.

The rearrangement links TRBV3-1 (or the pseudogene TRBV3-2) to TRBJ1-2, with 8 bases that match TRBD1. Looked up from germline, CDR1 is LGHDT and CDR2 is YNNKEL (reference sequence). CDR3 length equals 16 residues. V was clipped by 2 bases and J by 1 base; unmatched bases: 6. CDR3 residues: CASSQRTGFVNYGYTF. The CDR3 region has the DNA TGTGCCAGCAGCCAACGGACAGGGTTTGTTAACTATGGCTACACCTTC.

The CDR3 DNA reads as TGTGCCAGCAGCTCAGGGGTGGTCTCCTATAATTCACCCCTCCACTTT. Translation: CASSSGVVSYNSPLHF. The chain is built from TRBV3-1 (or the pseudogene TRBV3-2) and TRBJ1-6; D is perhaps TRBD1 (6 bases). This CDR3 spans 16 amino acids. Trimming cost V 5 bases and J 0 bases, with 11 bases left between them. Per germline, CDR1 LGHDT and CDR2 YNNKEL (reference sequence).

The V and J genes are TRBV28 and TRBJ2-5; perhaps TRBD2 as D (6 bases). The CDR3 is 15 residues long. Germline V CDR1 and CDR2: MDHEN, SYDVKM. Trimming removed 3 bases at V and 4 bases at J, with 15 bases between. CDR3 in DNA: TGTGCCAGCAGTTTCCCCTCGGAGGGAGGAGAGACCCAGTACTTC. This translates into CASSFPSEGGETQYF.

The rearrangement uses TRBV19 and TRBJ2-7; D gene unclear. CDR1 is LNHDA, CDR2 SQIVND, per germline (reference sequence). V shed 1 base and J shed 3 bases, with 7 bases lying between them. The CDR3 contains 13 residues. Written as DNA, the CDR3 is TGTGCCAGTAGTATAGGATACGGCTACGAGCAGTACTTC. Translation: CASSIGYGYEQYF.

The chain recombines TRBV29-1 with TRBJ1-1, with TRBD1 as a possible D gene (6 bases). Germline CDR1 and CDR2: SQVTM and ANQGSEA. With 5 bases removed from V and 5 bases from J, the gap between germline ends came to 12 bases. This CDR3 comprises 12 residues. This chain's CDR3 is CSVPSTGTEAFF. For the CDR3, the DNA is TGCAGCGTTCCTAGTACAGGGACTGAAGCTTTCTTT.

The chain recombines TRBV6-4 with TRBJ2-7; D gene unclear. Trimming removed 5 bases from V and 4 bases from J, with 15 bases in between. The CDR3 consists of 14 residues. Germline lookup yields CDR1 MRHNA and CDR2 SNTAGT. The CDR3 nucleotides are TGTGCCAGCAGTTCCGCGCCAACCACTTACGAGCAGTACTTC. This encodes CASSSAPTTYEQYF.

This chain joins TRBV27 and TRBJ2-7, with a possible D match to TRBD1 (6 bases). From germline, CDR1 is MNHEY and CDR2 SMNVEV (reference sequence). The CDR3 totals 15 residues. The V and J ends lost 5 bases and 0 bases respectively, with 14 bases between them. The CDR3, as DNA: TGTGCCAGCAGTCCGTCATGGACAGTCTCCTACGAGCAGTACTTC. Amino acid sequence: CASSPSWTVSYEQYF.

This sequence joins TRBV13 and TRBJ2-5; 8 bases fit TRBD2. The CDR3 covers 13 residues. Germline V gene sequence: CDR1 PRHDT, CDR2 FYEKMQ (reference sequence). V lost 6 bases, J lost 5 bases, and 5 bases stayed unmatched. The CDR3 nucleotides read TGTGCCAGCAGAGCGGGGGCAACGGAGACCCAGTACTTC. Protein product: CASRAGATETQYF.

The chain links TRBV11-2 to TRBJ1-2; 8 bases are shared with TRBD1. CDR1 and CDR2 (germline): SGHAT, FQNNGV. The CDR3 is made up of 14 amino acids. Trimming removed 6 bases from V and 6 bases from J; junction bases left unmatched: 9. In DNA, the CDR3 is TGTGCCAGCAGTCTGGACAGGGATTTAGATGGCTACACCTTC. It yields the protein CASSLDRDLDGYTF. The complete variable domain, with remaining parts taken from reference TRBV11-2 and TRBJ1-2, reads EAGVAQSPRYKIIEKRQSVAFWCNPISGHATLYWYQQILGQGPKLLIQFQNNGVVDDSQLPKDRFSAERLKGVDSTLKIQPAKLEDSAVYLCASSLDRDLDGYTFGSGTRLTVV.

The chain has TRBV10-3 and TRBJ1-1, with D possibly matching TRBD1 (6 bases). V lost 4 bases, J lost 4 bases, and 19 bases lay in between. The CDR3 contains 16 residues. The germline CDR1 and CDR2 sequences are ENHRY and SYGVKD. CDR3 sequence: CAISGPQQGGGTEAFF. The DNA of the CDR3 is TGTGCCATCAGTGGTCCCCAACAGGGCGGCGGCACTGAAGCTTTCTTT.

This chain links TRBV10-3 with TRBJ2-7; TRBD2 might be the D (5 bases). The V gene lost 6 bases and the J gene lost 2 bases, with 17 bases spanning the gap. This CDR3 has 15 amino acids. The germline V gene has CDR1 ENHRY and CDR2 SYGVKD. The CDR3 protein is CAISHTSAAAYEQYF. The DNA of the CDR3 is TGTGCCATCAGCCACACTAGTGCCGCGGCCTACGAGCAGTACTTC.